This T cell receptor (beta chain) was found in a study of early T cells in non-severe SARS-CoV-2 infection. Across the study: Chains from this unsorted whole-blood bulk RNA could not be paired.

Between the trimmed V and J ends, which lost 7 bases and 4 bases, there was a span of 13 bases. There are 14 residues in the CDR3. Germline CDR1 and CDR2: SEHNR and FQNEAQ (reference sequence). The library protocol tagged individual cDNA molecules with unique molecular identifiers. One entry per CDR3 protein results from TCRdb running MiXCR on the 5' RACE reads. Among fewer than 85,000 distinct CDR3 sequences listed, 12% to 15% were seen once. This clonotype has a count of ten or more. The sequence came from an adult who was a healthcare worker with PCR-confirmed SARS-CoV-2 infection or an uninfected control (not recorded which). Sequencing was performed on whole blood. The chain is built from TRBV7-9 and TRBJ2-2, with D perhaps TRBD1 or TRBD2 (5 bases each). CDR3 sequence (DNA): TGTGCCAGCAACCCGAATGGGGGCACCGGGGAGCTGTTTTTT. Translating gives CASNPNGGTGELFF.